The 5 T cell receptor beta chains in this list originate from one sample, sequenced in a study of beta chain features in type 1 diabetes. Which antigens these TCRs recognize remains unknown. The study's findings and limits: Type 1 diabetes patients had TCRB CDR3s that were shorter (moderately but significantly so) in all four CD4+ subsets.

Expressed TCRB transcripts got sequenced, as all isolated RNA was reverse transcribed. Libraries were prepared by immunoSEQ multiplex PCR; TCRdb keeps only in-frame clonotypes and omits some of them. This table holds around 280,000 clones, over 12% found once. Sample: naive CD4+ T cells from blood. The receptors come from a man younger than 35 with type 1 diabetes.

V gene TRBV6-5 combines with J gene TRBJ1-4; D unclear. Trimming took off 6 bases at V and 4 bases at J, with 6 bases between the two ends. Per the germline V gene, CDR1 is MNHEY and CDR2 is SVGAGI. This CDR3 has 12 residues. The chain's CDR3 is CASRTNNEKLFF. For the CDR3, the DNA is TGTGCCAGCAGAACAAATAATGAAAAACTGTTTTTT.

The chain recombines TRBV5-6 with TRBJ1-6; no firm D call. Trimming stripped 3 bases from V and 10 bases from J, with 14 bases between. The CDR3 consists of 14 residues. CDR1 is SGHDT and CDR2 is YYEEEE in the germline V gene. CDR3 protein: CASSSGSLRSPLHF. CDR3 DNA sequence: TGTGCCAGCAGCTCCGGGAGTCTTAGGTCACCCCTCCACTTT.

The genes are TRBV7-9 and TRBJ1-1, with a tentative D call TRBD1 (5 bases). This CDR3 spans 14 amino acids. Trimming pared 1 base from V and 6 bases from J, leaving 12 bases between. CDR1 SEHNR and CDR2 FQNEAQ come from the germline V gene (reference sequence). CDR3 sequence reads: CASSLGGDVAEAFF. DNA for the CDR3: TGTGCCAGCAGCTTAGGGGGGGATGTCGCTGAAGCTTTCTTT.

This clone showed up just a few times. The chain joins TRBV5-1 to TRBJ2-3, with 7 bases identical to TRBD2. The V gene's germline CDR1 is SGHRS and CDR2 YFSETQ. This CDR3 comprises 16 residues. Germline trimming cut 0 bases from V and 2 bases from J; bases unmatched to any gene: 6. CDR3 bases: TGCGCCAGCAGCTTGGAGCGGGGTGAGCTCACAGATACGCAGTATTTT. Amino acids: CASSLERGELTDTQYF.

This clone was seen a few times. The chain uses TRBV5-1 and TRBJ2-1; 8 bases match TRBD2. There are 15 residues in the CDR3. Looked up from germline, CDR1 is SGHRS and CDR2 is YFSETQ. J gave up 7 bases and V 3 bases, and 9 bases lay outside the gene matches. CDR3 in DNA: TGCGCCAGCAGCTCCCTGGCGGGGGGTAGAAATGAGCAGTTCTTC. Translating it yields CASSSLAGGRNEQFF.